Sequencing of this T cell receptor beta chain was carried out in a study of CD8 T cells in Susac syndrome. When the RNA was reverse transcribed, random hexamers were used with an input of about 0.45 to 1 ug. Amplification of the TCR beta CDR3 was carried out by immunoSEQ multiplex PCR, which spanned a total of 54 Vbeta and 13 Jbeta segments. One entry per CDR3 protein, called by TCRdb with MiXCR from the immunoSEQ multiplex PCR reads. Of roughly 330,000 distinct CDR3 sequences in the sample, about 90% were seen once. Worth noting for this clonotype: Its antigen is not identified. At one end, the junction sequence differs from germline, possibly due to a read error.

The multiple sclerosis controls were treatment-naive patients with relapsing-remitting disease that was stable or active. Negative isolation yielded CD4+ and CD8+ T cells, and FACS enriched TEMRA cells. General observations from the study: The study conceded that relatively few individuals underwent its TCR sequencing and HLA analysis.

This CDR3 is built from 15 residues. Germline values: CDR1 GTSNPN, CDR2 SVGIG (reference sequence). The chain combines TRBV30 with TRBJ2-3, with D possibly matching TRBD2 (6 bases). The sequence was obtained from a human donor with multiple sclerosis. The material sequenced was CD4+ T cells from PBMCs. CDR3 region: CARSPGTGGTDTQYF. In DNA, the CDR3 is TGTGCCCGGAGCCCCGGGACCGGAGGGACAGATACGCAGTATTTT.